Presented here are 30 T cell receptor beta chains from one specimen sequenced in a study of blood T cell repertoires in COVID-19 (TCRdb year 2020). The library was made by the immunoSEQ multiplex PCR assay. In TCRdb, the immuneACCESS table is reduced to in-frame sequences with V and J assigned. These tables do not hold every clone; where another copy was compared, an unresolved V gene accounts for under half, and the others remain unexplained. Here the sample has roughly 330,000 clones; approximately 87% occur a single time. Clones ranked in the top ten supply 5.3% of the sample. Sequenced input: PBMCs or T cells enriched from blood (not recorded which). The receptors come from a woman aged 25-40 years who had recovered from COVID-19.

V gene TRBV25-1 combines with J gene TRBJ1-2, with D unresolved. V was cut by 4 bases and J by 4 bases, with 13 bases left in between. The CDR3 is 14 amino acids. CDR1 is MGHDK and CDR2 is SYGVNS in the germline V gene. CDR3 nucleotide sequence: TGTGCCAGCAGTGGGGCAGTCAGAACCTATGGCTACACCTTC. Translating it yields CASSGAVRTYGYTF.

The chain combines TRBV21-1 with TRBJ1-1; the D call TRBD1 from the table was never checked on the DNA. TRBV21-1 is flagged as a pseudogene. There are 16 residues in the CDR3. The CDR3 DNA is TGTGCCAGCAGCCGCCGCCCCTGGACAGGGAACACTGAAGCTTTCTTT. It is translated as CASSRRPWTGNTEAFF.

This clone has only a few counts. This chain connects TRBV7-2 to TRBJ2-7; unclear D gene. With 1 base removed from V and 4 bases from J, the gap between germline ends came to 14 bases. CDR1 and CDR2 from the germline V gene are SGHTA and FQGNSA. The CDR3 has 15 residues. The CDR3 region is CASSLVTRRPYEQYF. CDR3 nucleotides: TGTGCCAGCAGCTTAGTTACGAGGCGCCCGTACGAGCAGTACTTC.

The chain employs TRBV19 and TRBJ1-2, with 7 bases lining up with TRBD1. The CDR3 spans 13 residues. Germline V CDR1 and CDR2: LNHDA, SQIVND (reference sequence). The V gene end was trimmed by 6 bases and the J gene end by 8 bases; junction bases not matched to a gene: 9. CDR3 coding DNA: TGTGCCAGTAGGGGGACAGTTTCGACCGGCTACACCTTC. It specifies CASRGTVSTGYTF.

The chain has TRBV23-1 and TRBJ2-6; D might be TRBD2 (6 bases). TRBV23-1 is placed among ORFs of uncertain function. The CDR3 runs 20 residues. With 2 bases removed from V and 1 base from J, the gap between germline ends came to 21 bases. This chain's CDR3 is CASSQMPPTTGESGANVLTF. In DNA, the CDR3 is TGCGCCAGCAGTCAAATGCCCCCGACGACGGGGGAGTCTGGGGCCAACGTCCTGACTTTC.

The rearrangement links TRBV2 to TRBJ1-1; D call uncertain. Deletions cut 6 bases from V and 5 bases from J, with 10 bases between. Germline lookup yields CDR1 SNHLY and CDR2 FYNNEI. This CDR3 has 12 amino acids. CDR3 nucleotides: TGTGCCAGCAGGGTTCAAGCGACTGAAGCTTTCTTT. Encoded protein: CASRVQATEAFF.

The rearrangement links TRBV13 to TRBJ2-7, with D hard to call. The CDR3 contains 13 residues. The germline CDR1 and CDR2 sequences are PRHDT and FYEKMQ (reference sequence). Deletions cut 3 bases from V and 2 bases from J, with 8 bases between. CDR3 sequence: CASSLGSTYEQYF. The CDR3, as DNA: TGTGCCAGCAGCTTGGGCAGTACCTACGAGCAGTACTTC.

This chain uses TRBV7-6 with TRBJ2-4, with 13 bases identical to TRBD2. The CDR3 has 16 residues. CDR1 is SGHVS and CDR2 is FNYEAQ in the germline V gene. J lost 4 bases, V lost 5 bases, and 5 bases had no gene match. The CDR3: CASSPRLAGGKNIQYF. The CDR3 nucleotides are TGTGCCAGCAGCCCCCGACTAGCGGGGGGTAAAAACATTCAGTACTTC.

The gene calls are TRBV4-2 and TRBJ1-2; perhaps TRBD1 as D (5 bases). The V gene lost 4 bases and the J gene lost 4 bases, with 10 bases spanning the gap. CDR1 and CDR2 (germline): LGHNA, YNFKEQ. The CDR3 is 13 residues long. CDR3 sequence: CASSRGGSYGYTF. The CDR3 DNA reads TGTGCCAGCAGCCGGGGGGGTTCCTATGGCTACACCTTC.

The rearrangement joins TRBV4-1 to TRBJ1-1; 10 nucleotides agree with TRBD1. Germline V gene lookup returns CDR1 MGHRA and CDR2 YSYEKL. The CDR3 contains 18 residues. V gave up 4 bases and J gave up 1 base; unmatched junction bases: 12. CDR3 in amino acids: CASSRVWGQGPSNTEAFF. The CDR3 coding sequence is TGCGCCAGCAGCCGTGTATGGGGACAGGGGCCGTCGAACACTGAAGCTTTCTTT.

This clone was found a few times. The same CDR3 also results from other DNA sequences found in this sample. The chain employs TRBV6-5 and TRBJ1-2, with 10 bases lining up with TRBD1. The CDR3 is 14 residues long. With 6 bases clipped from V and 3 bases from J, the junction kept 4 bases outside the gene matches. CDR1 and CDR2 (germline): MNHEY, SVGAGI. Here the CDR3 DNA reads TGTGCCAGCAGCAGGACAGGGGGGGACTATGGCTACACCTTC. As protein: CASSRTGGDYGYTF.

The chain is built from TRBV9 and TRBJ1-1, with a tentative D call TRBD1 (6 bases). Trimming removed 3 bases from V and 6 bases from J, with 9 bases in between. The CDR3 sequence is 12 residues long. The germline gives CDR1 SGDLS, CDR2 YYNGEE. The CDR3 sequence: CASSGTAPEAFF. DNA for the CDR3: TGTGCCAGCAGCGGGACAGCTCCTGAAGCTTTCTTT.

The chain recombines TRBV18 with TRBJ1-3, with unresolved D. Looked up from germline, CDR1 is KGHSH and CDR2 is LQKENI. This CDR3 is built from 15 residues. V was shortened by 6 bases and J by 0 bases, with 12 bases between the two germline ends. DNA of the CDR3: TGTGCCAGCTCGGCTTCAGGAAGCTCTGGAAACACCATATATTTT. As protein: CASSASGSSGNTIYF.

This clone was seen just once. The chain carries TRBV6-6 and TRBJ1-5; 11 nucleotides align to TRBD1. Germline V gives CDR1 MNHNY, CDR2 SVGAGI (reference sequence). The CDR3 runs to 16 residues. The V segment lost 3 bases and the J segment 6 bases; nucleotides outside the gene matches: 7. This CDR3 reads CASSYRTGGIGQPQHF. CDR3 nucleotides: TGTGCCAGCAGTTATCGGACAGGGGGCATAGGTCAGCCCCAGCATTTT.

This sequence joins TRBV4-1 and TRBJ2-7, with D perhaps matching TRBD2 (7 bases). V dropped 3 bases and J dropped 3 bases, with 18 bases sitting between them. CDR1 MGHRA and CDR2 YSYEKL come from the germline V gene. This CDR3 has 16 amino acids. CDR3 nucleotide sequence: TGCGCCAGCAGCCAGGGGGCAAGCGGGGATCTCTACGAGCAGTACTTC. Translation: CASSQGASGDLYEQYF.

V gene TRBV11-2 combines with J gene TRBJ1-5, with D unresolved. V lost 4 bases and J 2 bases, leaving 15 bases between the germline ends. CDR3 length equals 16 residues. CDR1 and CDR2 from the germline V gene are SGHAT and FQNNGV. CDR3 DNA: TGTGCCAGCAGCTCGAAGATTGACTCCCGCAATCAGCCCCAGCATTTT. Amino acids: CASSSKIDSRNQPQHF.

This clone was observed a single time. The chain recombines TRBV9 with TRBJ2-7; D may be TRBD2 (5 bases). Germline lookup yields CDR1 SGDLS and CDR2 YYNGEE. The CDR3 loop spans 15 amino acids. V shed 0 bases and J shed 7 bases, with 17 bases lying between them. The CDR3 DNA reads TGTGCCAGCAGCGTAGCTACGGGATTCTACGCGGAGCAGTACTTC. Protein: CASSVATGFYAEQYF.

The table lists this clone with a count of one. The gene calls are TRBV19 and TRBJ1-2, with 7 bases identical to TRBD1. With 7 bases clipped from V and 0 bases from J, the junction kept 8 bases outside the gene matches. The CDR3 contains 15 residues. The germline V gene encodes CDR1 LNHDA and CDR2 SQIVND (reference sequence). The CDR3 DNA follows: TGTGCCAGTACCCTAGGGGACAGCCCTAACTATGGCTACACCTTC. Translating gives CASTLGDSPNYGYTF.

V usage is TRBV19 and J usage is TRBJ1-5, with D possibly TRBD1 on 5 matching bases. In germline, CDR1 is LNHDA, CDR2 SQIVND (reference sequence). V gave up 1 base and J gave up 6 bases, with 16 bases separating them. The CDR3 covers 16 residues. The CDR3 DNA follows: TGTGCCAGTAGTATAGGGGTAGGGGCCTTCGGTCAGCCCCAGCATTTT. Its translation: CASSIGVGAFGQPQHF.

This chain links TRBV7-2 with TRBJ2-5; TRBD2 aligns across 7 bases. After removal of 3 bases from V and 9 bases from J, the junction contained 13 bases not matched to a gene. Germline CDR1 SGHTA, CDR2 FQGNSA. The CDR3 has 15 amino acids. In DNA, the CDR3 is TGTGCCAGCAGCTTTACTAGCGCGGGCGGAGCGGCCCAGTACTTC. It is translated as CASSFTSAGGAAQYF.

The gene calls are TRBV5-4 and TRBJ2-1; D might be TRBD2 (6 bases). Trimming removed 0 bases from V and 1 base from J, with 8 bases in between. The CDR3 spans 15 residues. The germline V gene encodes CDR1 SGHNT and CDR2 YYREEE (reference sequence). DNA for the CDR3: TGTGCCAGCAGCTTGGACGGGGGATCCTACAATGAGCAGTTCTTC. Translated: CASSLDGGSYNEQFF.

V gene TRBV19 combines with J gene TRBJ1-3; D is undetermined. The CDR3 is 14 amino acids. Trimming pared 4 bases from V and 4 bases from J, leaving 11 bases between. Germline-derived CDR1 and CDR2 are LNHDA and SQIVND (reference sequence). The CDR3 spells CASSNPGVGNTIYF. Here the CDR3 DNA reads TGTGCCAGTAGTAACCCCGGGGTCGGAAACACCATATATTTT.

The rearrangement links TRBV2 to TRBJ1-6, with 9 bases identical to TRBD1. V was clipped by 2 bases and J by 7 bases; unmatched bases: 3. This CDR3 contains 15 residues. Germline CDR1 is SNHLY and CDR2 is FYNNEI. The CDR3 reads CASSERDRVNSPLHF. CDR3 nucleotides: TGTGCCAGCAGTGAAAGGGACAGGGTAAATTCACCCCTCCACTTT.

This sequence joins TRBV19 and TRBJ1-2, with TRBD1 matching 8 bases. In germline, CDR1 is LNHDA, CDR2 SQIVND (reference sequence). CDR3 length: 13 residues. With V trimmed by 4 bases and J by 4 bases, 2 bases remained unmatched. The chain's CDR3 is CASSTQGAYGYTF. The CDR3 bases are TGTGCCAGTAGTACTCAGGGGGCCTATGGCTACACCTTC.

The rearrangement joins TRBV28 to TRBJ2-2, with TRBD2 matching over 9 bases. This CDR3 contains 15 residues. From germline, CDR1 is MDHEN and CDR2 SYDVKM. The trim removed 6 bases at V and 2 bases at J, leaving 4 bases unmatched. CDR3: CASSKGLANTGELFF. The CDR3 DNA sequence: TGTGCCAGCAGCAAGGGACTAGCAAACACCGGGGAGCTGTTTTTT.

J is TRBJ2-3 and V is TRBV20-1; D possibly corresponds to TRBD1 (5 bases). V lost 6 bases and J lost 5, with 9 bases in between. The CDR3 has 11 amino acids. Per the germline V gene, CDR1 is DFQATT and CDR2 is SNEGSKA (reference sequence). The CDR3 protein is CSAPRGDTQYF. The CDR3 bases are TGCAGTGCGCCAAGGGGAGATACGCAGTATTTT.

CDR3 amino acids: CASWTGNYNEQFF. DNA of the CDR3: TGTGCCAGCTGGACAGGGAACTACAATGAGCAGTTCTTC. This chain links TRBV27 with TRBJ2-1; 8 bases match TRBD1. This CDR3 comprises 13 residues. The germline V gene encodes CDR1 MNHEY and CDR2 SMNVEV (reference sequence). V lost 8 bases, J lost 3 bases, and 3 bases stayed unmatched.

This chain uses TRBV7-6 with TRBJ2-2, with 10 bases identical to TRBD1. CDR3 size: 16 residues. Germline-derived CDR1 and CDR2 are SGHVS and FNYEAQ. Germline trimming cut 5 bases from V and 0 bases from J; bases unmatched to any gene: 3. The CDR3 DNA sequence: TGTGCCAGCAGCACCGGACAGGGGGCGAACACCGGGGAGCTGTTTTTT. Amino acids: CASSTGQGANTGELFF.

This chain connects TRBV6-1 to TRBJ2-1; D call uncertain. Deletions cut 3 bases from V and 0 bases from J, with 12 bases between. This CDR3 has 16 amino acids. From germline, CDR1 is MNHNS and CDR2 SASEGT. The chain's CDR3 is CASSENSRSSYNEQFF. In DNA form, the CDR3 reads TGTGCCAGCAGTGAGAACTCCCGGAGCTCCTACAATGAGCAGTTCTTC.

This clone has a single count. The rearrangement uses TRBV13 and TRBJ1-2, with D perhaps matching TRBD1 (5 bases). The V gene's germline CDR1 is PRHDT and CDR2 FYEKMQ (reference sequence). The CDR3 covers 16 residues. V was trimmed by 1 base and J by 7 bases, leaving 19 bases between them. This CDR3 is CASSLVEGPRGGGYTF. CDR3 DNA: TGTGCCAGCAGCTTAGTTGAGGGACCACGGGGAGGTGGCTACACCTTC.